These 31 T cell receptor beta chains share one sample of origin, sequenced in a study of T cell clonality in common variable immunodeficiency. The data were produced by immunoSEQ multiplex PCR, yet TCRdb's version contains in-frame clones alone and is incomplete. The sample includes roughly 58,000 clones, none of them occurring once. The sequenced sample was peripheral blood mononuclear cells. The receptors were gathered from a person between 18 and 75 years old in good health.

There are many counts of this clone. The sequence runs out 3 residues before the end of the CDR3; the remainder is reconstructed from the germline J gene. The V gene is TRBV20-1, the J gene TRBJ2-3; 7 bases align to TRBD1. The CDR3 is made up of 13 amino acids. Per germline, CDR1 DFQATT and CDR2 SNEGSKA (reference sequence). The CDR3: CSGTGASNQPQYF. CDR3 bases read: TGCAGTGGAACAGGGGCTAGCAATCAGCCG.

This clone has ten or more counts. Read sequence stops 3 residues before the CDR3 end, and the germline J gene provides the missing end. The gene calls are TRBV12-3 or TRBV12-4 and TRBJ1-5; perhaps TRBD1 as D (5 bases). The germline V and J ends were trimmed by 6 bases and 8 bases, with 17 bases remaining between them. This CDR3 contains 14 residues. CDR3 residues: CASSPLEGLEPQHF. The sequenced part of the CDR3 DNA is TGTGCCAGCAGCCCCCTAGAGGGGTTGGAGCCC.

This clone has at least ten counts. The read falls 3 residues short of the CDR3 end, and the missing part is taken from the germline J gene. The rearrangement joins TRBV19 to TRBJ1-2; the match to TRBD1 covers 8 bases. The CDR3 runs to 15 residues. The V segment lost 6 bases and the J segment 3 bases; nucleotides outside the gene matches: 9. The germline V gene encodes CDR1 LNHDA and CDR2 SQIVND (reference sequence). Partial CDR3 DNA: TGTGCCAGTAGGGACAGGGTTAGGATCGACTATGGC. Protein product: CASRDRVRIDYG. The full CDR3 protein is CASRDRVRIDYGYTF.

As regards this clone: The read gets to within 3 residues of the CDR3 end, and the germline J gene fills in the rest. The chain is built from TRBV7-9 and TRBJ1-2, with no clear D. The germline V gene has CDR1 SEHNR and CDR2 FQNEAQ (reference sequence). The CDR3 loop spans 13 amino acids. CDR3 amino acids: CASSPRLARDYTF. The sequenced CDR3 bases are TGTGCCAGCAGTCCCCGACTAGCGCGAGAC.

This clone came up many times. The CDR3 goes on 3 residues after the read ends, and that part is filled in from the germline J gene. The chain uses TRBV24-1 and TRBJ2-5; 7 bases match TRBD1. CDR3 length: 16 amino acids. V was clipped by 4 bases and J by 0 bases; unmatched bases: 7. Germline CDR1 and CDR2: KGHDR and SFDVKD. CDR3 sequence reads: CATSEDGTADQETQYF. CDR3 DNA, as far as it was read: TGTGCCACCAGTGAGGATGGGACAGCCGACCAAGAGACC.

This clone was detected many times. With the read ending 3 residues before the CDR3 end, the germline J gene is used to fill in that end. The chain uses TRBV5-6 and TRBJ2-6; tentatively, D is TRBD1 (5 bases). This CDR3 has 15 residues. Trimming cost V 1 base and J 4 bases, with 9 bases left between them. The germline CDR1 and CDR2 sequences are SGHDT and YYEEEE. The CDR3 reads CASSLRGAGANVLTF. The CDR3 DNA, read in part, is TGTGCCAGCAGCTTGAGGGGTGCCGGGGCCAACGTC.

On this clone: The CDR3 goes on 3 residues after the read ends, and that part is filled in from the germline J gene. V and J are TRBV5-1 and TRBJ1-1; D might be TRBD1 (6 bases). Trimming took off 3 bases at V and 1 base at J, with 10 bases between the two ends. CDR3 size: 14 residues. The germline V gene encodes CDR1 SGHRS and CDR2 YFSETQ. The CDR3 spells CASSSNRENTEAFF. CDR3 DNA, as far as it was read: TGCGCCAGCAGCTCTAACAGGGAGAACACTGAA.

This clone was picked up a small number of times. The read terminates 3 residues ahead of where the CDR3 ends, so the germline J gene completes it. J is TRBJ1-2 and V is TRBV30; 10 bases match TRBD1. Germline V gives CDR1 GTSNPN, CDR2 SVGIG (reference sequence). The CDR3 is 14 residues long. The covered CDR3 bases are TGTGCCTGGAACCTCGGGACAGGGGATTACGAC. It translates to CAWNLGTGDYD. The entire CDR3 reads CAWNLGTGDYDYTF.

This clone was recorded many times. The CDR3 end is not reached by the read, which stops 3 residues before it; the germline J gene fills it in. The V call is TRBV12-5, the J call TRBJ2-1, with 11 bases lining up with TRBD2. This CDR3 comprises 16 residues. The junction had 10 bases not matched to a gene; V was cut back by 6 bases and J by 6 bases. Per germline, CDR1 LGHNT and CDR2 FRNRAP. CDR3 residues: CASGPILAGDLNEQFF. The sequenced part of the CDR3 DNA is TGTGCTAGTGGGCCTATACTAGCGGGAGATCTCAATGAG.

The sample holds many counts of this clone. The read falls 3 residues short of the CDR3 end, and the missing part is taken from the germline J gene. The chain employs TRBV7-9 and TRBJ1-1, with D hard to call. From germline, CDR1 is SEHNR and CDR2 FQNEAQ (reference sequence). With 5 bases removed from V and 6 bases from J, the gap between germline ends came to 19 bases. This CDR3 is built from 15 residues. This CDR3 is CASSLLLKSIPEAFF. The CDR3 bases that were read are TGTGCCAGCAGCCTTCTCCTAAAATCGATACCTGAA.

This clone has a count of ten or more. Read data end 3 residues before the CDR3 end; the end is taken from the germline J gene. V gene TRBV29-1 combines with J gene TRBJ2-1; the match to TRBD2 covers 7 bases. Trimming at V came to 4 bases and at J to 2 bases, leaving 8 bases not matched to a gene. CDR3 length: 15 amino acids. Germline CDR1 is SQVTM and CDR2 is ANQGSEA. The covered CDR3 bases are TGCAGCGTTGGACGGGCTAGCGGTCCCTACAATGAG. Amino acids: CSVGRASGPYNE. The complete CDR3 sequence is CSVGRASGPYNEQFF.

This clone came up many times. The read is 3 residues too short to cover the CDR3 end, so that end is filled in from the germline J gene. The genes are TRBV6-1 and TRBJ2-4, with 10 bases fitting TRBD2. The CDR3 sequence is 19 residues long. V was clipped by 2 bases and J by 0 bases; unmatched bases: 10. CDR1 is MNHNS and CDR2 is SASEGT in the germline V gene. CDR3 protein: CASSEHTLAGDLAKNIQYF. The sequenced part of the CDR3 DNA is TGTGCCAGCAGTGAACATACGCTAGCGGGGGACCTAGCCAAAAACATT.

Comments on this clone: Just one base apart from a much larger clone, this may be a read error. Read data end 3 residues before the CDR3 end; the end is taken from the germline J gene. V is TRBV7-9 and J is TRBJ2-2; the D gene is possibly TRBD2 (5 bases). This CDR3 has 14 residues. Germline V CDR1 and CDR2: SEHNR, FQNEAQ (reference sequence). The CDR3 spells CASSLAGENEKLFF. Partial CDR3 DNA: TGTGCCAGCAGCTTGGCCGGGGAAAATGAAAAG.

The table lists this clone with many counts. The read is 3 residues too short to cover the CDR3 end, so that end is filled in from the germline J gene. The chain employs TRBV5-6 and TRBJ1-2, with 7 bases aligning to TRBD1. Germline V gene lookup returns CDR1 SGHDT and CDR2 YYEEEE. This CDR3 spans 14 amino acids. The sequenced part of the CDR3 DNA is TGTGCCAGCAGCTTTCAATCGACAGGGAAAGGC. This encodes CASSFQSTGKG. In full, the CDR3 is CASSFQSTGKGYTF.

The sample holds many counts of this clone. Read sequence stops 3 residues before the CDR3 end, and the germline J gene provides the missing end. The gene calls are TRBV2 and TRBJ1-1; 9 bases map to TRBD1. V dropped 5 bases and J dropped 1; count of bases not matched to a gene: 2. CDR1 and CDR2 from the germline V gene are SNHLY and FYNNEI. The CDR3 runs to 14 residues. CDR3 DNA, as far as it was read: TGTGCCAGCAGTTCGGGACAGGGGAACACTGAA. Amino acid sequence: CASSSGQGNTE. The whole CDR3 protein is CASSSGQGNTEAFF.

Ten or more counts support this clone. The read is 3 residues too short to cover the CDR3 end, so that end is filled in from the germline J gene. The V call is TRBV5-4, the J call TRBJ1-1, with 8 bases matching TRBD1. V lost 2 bases and J lost 5; bases outside the gene matches: 5. The CDR3 has 14 residues. CDR1 and CDR2 (germline): SGHNT, YYREEE (reference sequence). Partial CDR3 DNA: TGTGCCAGCAGCTTACAGGGGGTGGGTACTGAA. Translation: CASSLQGVGTE. The full CDR3 is CASSLQGVGTEAFF.

This clone was observed many times. The read ends 3 residues before the CDR3 terminus; that terminus is restored from the germline J gene. This chain connects TRBV5-1 to TRBJ2-1; D not resolved. The V gene's germline CDR1 is SGHRS and CDR2 YFSETQ. The CDR3 has 11 residues. V lost 4 bases and J 7 bases, leaving 6 bases between the germline ends. The CDR3 region is CASSEGNEQFF. The part of the CDR3 DNA that was read is TGCGCCAGCAGCGAAGGGAATGAG.

This clone was counted many times. The sequence runs out 3 residues before the end of the CDR3; the remainder is reconstructed from the germline J gene. This chain uses TRBV28 with TRBJ2-3; the D gene is possibly TRBD1 (5 bases). There are 17 residues in the CDR3. The germline CDR1 and CDR2 sequences are MDHEN and SYDVKM. CDR3 DNA (partial): TGTGCCAGCAGTAGGGGCATCGGACGGCGCGGTAAAGGGACG. Its protein is CASSRGIGRRGKGT. The full-length CDR3 reads as CASSRGIGRRGKGTQYF. The full variable domain, in which reference TRBV28 and TRBJ2-3 provide the parts outside the CDR3, is DVKVTQSSRYLVKRTGEKVFLECVQDMDHENMFWYRQDPGLGLRLIYFSYDVKMKEKGDIPEGYSVSREKKERFSLILESASTNQTSMYLCASSRGIGRRGKGTQYFGPGTRLTVL.

This clone was detected many times. The CDR3 extends 3 residues past the end of the read, so its final part is completed from the germline J gene. V usage is TRBV10-3 and J usage is TRBJ2-1, with 7 bases identical to TRBD1. The germline V gene has CDR1 ENHRY and CDR2 SYGVKD. The V gene end was trimmed by 0 bases and the J gene end by 8 bases; junction bases not matched to a gene: 4. The CDR3 contains 14 residues. The CDR3 sequence: CAISESGGADEQFF. CDR3 bases read: TGTGCCATCAGTGAGTCAGGGGGCGCGGATGAG.

At least ten counts were recorded for this clone. Coverage ceases 3 residues before the CDR3 finishes, and the germline J gene fills in the end. The rearrangement joins TRBV5-1 to TRBJ2-3, with TRBD2 matching 9 bases. CDR3 length: 16 amino acids. The germline gives CDR1 SGHRS, CDR2 YFSETQ. The junction had 12 bases not matched to a gene; V was cut back by 4 bases and J by 6 bases. This CDR3 is CASSEEAGGSTDTQYF. The DNA read from the CDR3 is TGCGCCAGCAGCGAGGAAGCGGGAGGTTCTACGGATACG.

This clone appeared many times. The read ends 3 residues before the CDR3 terminus; that terminus is restored from the germline J gene. The gene calls are TRBV4-1 and TRBJ1-5; the D is unclear. In germline, CDR1 is MGHRA, CDR2 YSYEKL. The CDR3 has 15 amino acids. Between the trimmed V and J ends, which lost 1 base and 1 base, there was a span of 8 bases. The CDR3 DNA, read in part, is TGCGCCAGCAGCCAAGTAACCGGGAGCAATCAGCCC. It is translated as CASSQVTGSNQP. The whole CDR3 sequence reads CASSQVTGSNQPQHF.

This clone was observed at least ten times. The CDR3 end falls 3 residues outside the read, so it is completed with the germline J gene. J is TRBJ2-4 and V is TRBV10-3; 9 bases are a match to TRBD1. The CDR3 runs to 14 residues. V lost 6 bases, J lost 8 bases, and 8 bases stayed unmatched. The germline gives CDR1 ENHRY, CDR2 SYGVKD. CDR3 region: CAISEDRDRDIQYF. The CDR3 DNA, read in part, is TGTGCCATCAGCGAGGACAGGGACAGGGACATT.

This clone has a count of ten or more. The read ends 3 residues shy of where the CDR3 ends; the end is completed using the germline J gene. The V and J genes are TRBV2 and TRBJ2-5; 7 nucleotides line up with TRBD1. CDR1 SNHLY and CDR2 FYNNEI come from the germline V gene. V trimming: 6 bases; J trimming: 4 bases; junction bases outside the gene matches: 8. This CDR3 has 14 residues. The sequenced CDR3 bases are TGTGCCAGCAGCCTCCTGGGACAGACAGAGACC. Protein product: CASSLLGQTET. The whole CDR3 region reads CASSLLGQTETQYF.

As to this clone: Coverage ceases 3 residues before the CDR3 finishes, and the germline J gene fills in the end. J is TRBJ2-7 and V is TRBV5-1; 8 nucleotides agree with TRBD2. The CDR3 contains 14 residues. Trimming cost V 0 bases and J 3 bases; bases outside gene matches: 2. Germline-derived CDR1 and CDR2 are SGHRS and YFSETQ. The CDR3 region is CASSLGGRRYEQYF. The covered CDR3 bases are TGCGCCAGCAGCTTGGGCGGGAGGCGCTACGAG. The entire variable domain, with the rest obtained from reference TRBV5-1 and TRBJ2-7, is as follows: KAGVTQTPRYLIKTRGQQVTLSCSPISGHRSVSWYQQTPGQGLQFLFEYFSETQRNKGNFPGRFSGRQFSNSRSEMNVSTLELGDSALYLCASSLGGRRYEQYFGPGTRLTVT.

This clone has ten or more counts. The sequenced fragment ends 3 residues before the CDR3 boundary, so the rest is inferred from the germline J gene. V usage is TRBV7-2 and J usage is TRBJ1-2, with a possible D match to TRBD1 (5 bases). This CDR3 region has 13 residues. V was shortened by 5 bases and J by 2 bases, with 9 bases between the two germline ends. Germline CDR1 SGHTA, CDR2 FQGNSA. CDR3 DNA, as far as it was read: TGTGCCAGCAGCCGACGGGGGAACTATGGC. Protein sequence: CASSRRGNYG. Given in full, the CDR3 is CASSRRGNYGYTF.

In this sample, this clone turned up many times. The CDR3 end falls 3 residues outside the read, so it is completed with the germline J gene. This sequence joins TRBV18 and TRBJ2-5, with a weak D call TRBD1 (6 bases). Germline V lookup: CDR1 KGHSH, CDR2 LQKENI. The CDR3 contains 15 residues. The V and J ends lost 1 base and 4 bases respectively, with 13 bases between them. Incomplete CDR3 DNA: TGTGCCAGCTCACCACAATCAGGGGCTAGAGAGACC. Protein: CASSPQSGARET. The full CDR3 sequence reads CASSPQSGARETQYF. The variable domain in full, with the rest retrieved from reference TRBV18 and TRBJ2-5, is NAGVMQNPRHLVRRRGQEARLRCSPMKGHSHVYWYRQLPEEGLKFMVYLQKENIIDESGMPKERFSAEFPKEGPSILRIQQVVRGDSAAYFCASSPQSGARETQYFGPGTRLLVL.

This clone was recorded at least ten times. The CDR3 is cut off 3 residues early in the read; its end comes from the germline J gene. J is TRBJ2-2 and V is TRBV19; D is unresolved. The CDR3 runs 15 residues. The germline gives CDR1 LNHDA, CDR2 SQIVND (reference sequence). The germline V and J ends were trimmed by 3 bases and 3 bases, with 11 bases remaining between them. CDR3 DNA (partial): TGTGCCAGTAGTATCGCTGTCAGGCACACCGGGGAG. It encodes CASSIAVRHTGE. The complete CDR3 protein is CASSIAVRHTGELFF.

The table lists this clone with many counts. The sequenced fragment ends 3 residues before the CDR3 boundary, so the rest is inferred from the germline J gene. This chain uses TRBV4-1 with TRBJ2-7; perhaps TRBD2 as D (5 bases). Trimming pared 1 base from V and 3 bases from J, leaving 19 bases between. This CDR3 spans 17 amino acids. From germline, CDR1 is MGHRA and CDR2 YSYEKL. The sequenced CDR3 bases are TGCGCCAGCAGCCAAGTCTTTATTGAGCGGAACCACTACGAG. It specifies CASSQVFIERNHYE. The entire CDR3 is CASSQVFIERNHYEQYF.

There are many counts of this clone. The read halts 3 residues ahead of the CDR3 end, with the missing end drawn from the germline J gene. The chain combines TRBV19 with TRBJ2-2, with 9 positions matching TRBD1. CDR1 is LNHDA, CDR2 SQIVND, per germline (reference sequence). This CDR3 spans 15 amino acids. V gave up 5 bases and J gave up 5 bases; unmatched junction bases: 6. The chain's CDR3 is CASSPRDRDTGELFF. CDR3 DNA, as far as it was read: TGTGCCAGTAGTCCCCGGGACAGGGATACCGGGGAG. The whole variable domain, remainder taken from reference TRBV19 and TRBJ2-2, is DGGITQSPKYLFRKEGQNVTLSCEQNLNHDAMYWYRQDPGQGLRLIYYSQIVNDFQKGDIAEGYSVSREKKESFPLTVTSAQKNPTAFYLCASSPRDRDTGELFFGEGSRLTVL.

This clone was recorded many times. Read sequence stops 3 residues before the CDR3 end, and the germline J gene provides the missing end. The rearrangement uses TRBV6-1 and TRBJ1-5, with D maybe TRBD1 (6 bases). The CDR3 is made up of 15 amino acids. Looked up from germline, CDR1 is MNHNS and CDR2 is SASEGT. The V gene lost 4 bases and the J gene lost 2 bases, with 12 bases spanning the gap. This CDR3 is CASSVQAGGNQPQHF. CDR3 DNA, as far as it was read: TGTGCCAGCAGTGTTCAAGCAGGGGGCAATCAGCCC.

In its sample, this clone was seen many times. The CDR3 bases that were read are TGTGCCAGCAGCGTTGGCACAGGTGCCTACAATGAG. It yields the protein CASSVGTGAYNE. The complete CDR3 protein is CASSVGTGAYNEQFF. This sequence joins TRBV7-7 and TRBJ2-1; possible D gene TRBD1, 5 bases. The missing CDR3 end, 3 residues past where the read stops, is filled in from the germline J gene. Germline values: CDR1 SSHAT, CDR2 FNYEAQ (reference sequence). Trimming took off 5 bases at V and 2 bases at J, with 13 bases between the two ends. The length of the CDR3 is 15 residues. The whole variable domain, filled in from reference TRBV7-7 and TRBJ2-1, reads GAGVSQSPRYKVTKRGQDVTLRCDPISSHATLYWYQQALGQGPEFLTYFNYEAQPDKSGLPSDRFSAERPEGSISTLTIQRTEQRDSAMYRCASSVGTGAYNEQFFGPGTRLTVL.